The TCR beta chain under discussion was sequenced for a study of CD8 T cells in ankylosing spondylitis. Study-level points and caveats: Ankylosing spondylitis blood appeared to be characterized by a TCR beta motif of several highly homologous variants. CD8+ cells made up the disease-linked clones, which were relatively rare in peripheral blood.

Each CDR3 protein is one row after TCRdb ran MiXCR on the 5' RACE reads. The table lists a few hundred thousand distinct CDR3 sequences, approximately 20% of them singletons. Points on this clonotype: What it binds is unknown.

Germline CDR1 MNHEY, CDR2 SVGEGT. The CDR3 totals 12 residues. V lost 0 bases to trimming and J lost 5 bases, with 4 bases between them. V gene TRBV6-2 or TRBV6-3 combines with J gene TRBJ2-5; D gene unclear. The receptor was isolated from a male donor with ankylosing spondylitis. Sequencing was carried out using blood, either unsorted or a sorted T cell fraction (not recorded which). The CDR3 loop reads CASSYSWETQYF. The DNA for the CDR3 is TGTGCCAGCAGTTACTCGTGGGAGACCCAGTACTTC.